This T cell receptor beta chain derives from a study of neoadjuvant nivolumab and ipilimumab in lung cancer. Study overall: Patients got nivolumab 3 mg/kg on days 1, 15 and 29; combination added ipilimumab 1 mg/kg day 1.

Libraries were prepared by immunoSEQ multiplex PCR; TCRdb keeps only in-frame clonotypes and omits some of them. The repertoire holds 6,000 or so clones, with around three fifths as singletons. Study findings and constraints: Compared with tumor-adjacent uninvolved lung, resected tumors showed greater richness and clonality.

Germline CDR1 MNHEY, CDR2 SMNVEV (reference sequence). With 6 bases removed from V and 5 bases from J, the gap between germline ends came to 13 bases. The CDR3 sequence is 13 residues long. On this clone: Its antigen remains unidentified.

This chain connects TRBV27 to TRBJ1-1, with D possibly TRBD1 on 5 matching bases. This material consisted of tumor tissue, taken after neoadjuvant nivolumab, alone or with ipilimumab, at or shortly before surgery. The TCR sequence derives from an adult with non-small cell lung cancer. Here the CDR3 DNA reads TGTGCCAGCAGATTACACCAGGGAACTGAAGCTTTCTTT. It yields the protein CASRLHQGTEAFF.